Sequencing of this TCR beta chain was carried out in a study of blood T cells in healthy people across ages. Primers used in a second PCR of about 6 to 11 cycles were a sample-barcoded 5' primer and a J-beta primer mix. A single record per CDR3 protein comes from TCRdb applying MiXCR to the 5' RACE reads. The table includes some 850,000 distinct CDR3 sequences, 20% to 30% detected once. Trimming stripped 3 bases from V and 0 bases from J, with 12 bases between. This CDR3 contains 16 residues. CDR1 is MDHEN, CDR2 SYDVKM, per germline. The same sample was also used in a study of T cells of mothers and their children.

The specimen was blood. The TCR originated in a boy aged 5 to 17 in good health. The chain has TRBV28 and TRBJ2-4, with D possibly being TRBD2 (6 bases). CDR3 sequence: CASSLGGFLAKNIQYF. DNA for the CDR3: TGTGCCAGCAGTTTGGGGGGATTTCTAGCCAAAAACATTCAGTACTTC.